These 21 T cell receptor beta chains originate from one sample sequenced in a study. TCRdb reanalysed the RT-PCR reads using MiXCR and keeps one entry per CDR3 protein. Among around 700,000 distinct CDR3 sequences, approximately 15% were seen once, and the ten largest hold 3.6%. Specimen: memory CD4+ T cells from blood. All receptors come from a female donor in good health, serving as a healthy control.

The V call is TRBV6-2 or TRBV6-3, the J call TRBJ2-3; no firm D call. V was trimmed by 8 bases and J by 3 bases, leaving 12 bases between them. CDR1 is MNHEY, CDR2 SVGEGT, per germline. CDR3 length equals 13 residues. The CDR3 DNA reads TGTGCCAGCCAGTCGAAAGGAACAGATACGCAGTATTTT. Protein product: CASQSKGTDTQYF.

The rearrangement joins TRBV12-3 or TRBV12-4 to TRBJ2-7; tentatively, D is TRBD1 or TRBD2 (5 bases each). The ends were cut back, 6 bases at V and 6 bases at J, with 21 bases in the middle. This CDR3 is 15 amino acids long. CDR3 in DNA: TGTGCCAGCAGCCCAGGCGCGCGCCCTGGGGGCGAGCAGTACTTC. Residues: CASSPGARPGGEQYF.

This clonotype was observed at least ten times. The rearrangement uses TRBV7-2 and TRBJ2-6, with 7 bases aligning to TRBD1. The CDR3 extends over 15 amino acids. CDR1 is SGHTA, CDR2 FQGNSA, per germline. The trim removed 5 bases at V and 4 bases at J, leaving 5 bases unmatched. CDR3 amino acids: CASSLTGEGANVLTF. The CDR3 DNA reads as TGTGCCAGCAGCCTCACAGGGGAAGGGGCCAACGTCCTGACTTTC.

In its sample, this clonotype was seen many times. This chain joins TRBV20-1 and TRBJ2-5; D possibly corresponds to TRBD1 (5 bases). Germline assignment: CDR1 DFQATT and CDR2 SNEGSKA (reference sequence). V lost 7 bases and J 1 base, leaving 16 bases between the germline ends. The CDR3 is 14 amino acids. CDR3 DNA: TGCAGTGTTCTTCCGAGACAGCTCCAAGAGACCCAGTACTTC. Protein product: CSVLPRQLQETQYF.

The sample holds many counts of this clonotype. The rearrangement links TRBV6-6 to TRBJ2-7; D gene uncertain. V shed 7 bases and J shed 3 bases, with 13 bases lying between them. The length of the CDR3 is 13 residues. Looked up from germline, CDR1 is MNHNY and CDR2 is SVGAGI (reference sequence). As DNA, the CDR3 is TGTGCCAGCAAGACCGCTCCGGGCTACGAGCAGTACTTC. It codes for CASKTAPGYEQYF.

To note about this clonotype: This sequence may be a read error, since a much larger clone differs from it by one base. The V and J genes are TRBV7-2 and TRBJ2-7; no definite D call. This CDR3 is built from 12 residues. Germline V gives CDR1 SGHTA, CDR2 FQGNSA. Trimming pared 1 base from V and 12 bases from J, leaving 13 bases between. CDR3 loop: CASSLETEVRYF. The CDR3 DNA reads as TGTGCCAGCAGCTTAGAAACAGAAGTACGGTACTTC.

The rearrangement joins TRBV2 to TRBJ2-5, with 9 positions matching TRBD2. The V gene end was trimmed by 5 bases and the J gene end by 5 bases; junction bases not matched to a gene: 3. Germline-derived CDR1 and CDR2 are SNHLY and FYNNEI. The CDR3 sequence is 13 residues long. The CDR3 DNA is TGTGCCAGCAGTTCTAGCGGGAAGGAGACCCAGTACTTC. Its translation is CASSSSGKETQYF.

At least ten counts were recorded for this clonotype. The chain couples TRBV4-3 to TRBJ2-2; D gene uncertain. The germline CDR1 and CDR2 sequences are LGHNA and YSLEER. This CDR3 region has 13 residues. Trimming pared 0 bases from V and 7 bases from J, leaving 6 bases between. This CDR3 is CASSQDSYGELFF. The CDR3 nucleotides read TGCGCCAGCAGCCAAGATAGTTACGGGGAGCTGTTTTTT.

This clonotype was recorded at least ten times. This chain uses TRBV7-9 with TRBJ2-1, with D tentatively TRBD2 (6 bases). The CDR3 spans 14 residues. Germline-derived CDR1 and CDR2 are SEHNR and FQNEAQ (reference sequence). Trimming left V 1 base short and J 9 bases short, with 13 bases between. CDR3 loop: CASSLVGRLGEQFF. The CDR3 nucleotides are TGTGCCAGCAGCTTAGTGGGGAGGCTGGGTGAGCAGTTCTTC.

The chain links TRBV24-1 to TRBJ2-6, with D perhaps matching TRBD1 (6 bases). Germline V gives CDR1 KGHDR, CDR2 SFDVKD. The CDR3 contains 15 residues. With 5 bases removed from V and 2 bases from J, the gap between germline ends came to 9 bases. The CDR3 reads CATSADRTGANVLTF. CDR3 nucleotide sequence: TGTGCCACCAGTGCCGACAGGACTGGGGCCAACGTCCTGACTTTC.

This clonotype was seen a few times. The genes are TRBV12-5 and TRBJ1-5; D is unclear. V was pared by 6 bases and J by 7 bases, with 13 bases between. CDR3 length equals 13 residues. Per germline, CDR1 LGHNT and CDR2 FRNRAP. The CDR3 spells CASGTDPDQPQHF. In DNA form, the CDR3 reads TGTGCTAGTGGCACGGACCCCGACCAGCCCCAGCATTTT.

For this clonotype: A much larger clonotype is one base distant, so this may be a read error. V and J are TRBV7-2 and TRBJ1-5; the D gene is possibly TRBD1 (5 bases). The CDR3 has 16 residues. Germline V CDR1 and CDR2: SGHTA, FQGNSA. Written as DNA, the CDR3 is TGTGCCAGCATCTTAGCGGCAGGACATAGCAATCAGCCCCAGCATTTT. Translating it yields CASILAAGHSNQPQHF.

In its sample, this clonotype was seen many times. The J gene is TRBJ2-6, the V gene TRBV6-5; D remains unclear. CDR3 length: 16 amino acids. Germline V CDR1 and CDR2: MNHEY, SVGAGI. V was shortened by 6 bases and J by 4 bases, with 16 bases between the two germline ends. The CDR3 nucleotides read TGTGCCAGCAGCGAAAAAGACGTTTCCGGGGCCAACGTCCTGACTTTC. It codes for CASSEKDVSGANVLTF.

This clonotype was observed at least ten times. The genes are TRBV29-1 and TRBJ1-4; D unclear. Trimming removed 5 bases at V and 0 bases at J, with 4 bases between. Germline CDR1 SQVTM, CDR2 ANQGSEA. This CDR3 is 12 amino acids long. The CDR3 DNA reads TGCAGCGTTCTTGCAACTAATGAAAAACTGTTTTTT. Translating gives CSVLATNEKLFF.

This clonotype has more than one count but fewer than ten. The chain combines TRBV10-3 with TRBJ2-1, with unresolved D. The germline V gene has CDR1 ENHRY and CDR2 SYGVKD. Trimming pared 1 base from V and 9 bases from J, leaving 7 bases between. This CDR3 region has 12 residues. The CDR3 nucleotides are TGTGCCATCAGTGAGTATAACGGTGAGCAGTTCTTC. Amino acids: CAISEYNGEQFF.

This clonotype occurred a few times. The V gene is TRBV6-2 or TRBV6-3, the J gene TRBJ1-5; a possible D gene is TRBD1 (6 bases). The CDR3 extends over 16 amino acids. The germline V gene encodes CDR1 MNHEY and CDR2 SVGEGT. V gave up 2 bases and J gave up 4 bases, with 15 bases separating them. CDR3 loop: CASSYPLDRVNQPQHF. The CDR3 nucleotides read TGTGCCAGCAGTTACCCGTTGGACAGAGTAAATCAGCCCCAGCATTTT.

This clonotype was seen a handful of times. This rearrangement joins TRBV28 to TRBJ1-4; D is perhaps TRBD1 (5 bases). The V gene lost 8 bases and the J gene lost 6 bases, with 13 bases spanning the gap. This CDR3 comprises 13 residues. Germline-derived CDR1 and CDR2 are MDHEN and SYDVKM. The CDR3 sequence is CASGSVGDEKLFF. CDR3 DNA: TGTGCCAGCGGTTCAGTAGGGGATGAAAAACTGTTTTTT.

There are many counts of this clonotype. This chain joins TRBV10-3 and TRBJ2-4; D may be TRBD1 (6 bases). Germline V gene sequence: CDR1 ENHRY, CDR2 SYGVKD. Between the trimmed V and J ends, which lost 8 bases and 9 bases, there was a span of 17 bases. The CDR3 length is 13 residues. The CDR3 is CAIGFSTGVIQYF. The CDR3 DNA follows: TGTGCCATCGGATTCTCGACAGGAGTCATTCAGTACTTC.

The chain joins TRBV20-1 to TRBJ2-7, with 13 nucleotides matching TRBD2. CDR1 is DFQATT and CDR2 is SNEGSKA in the germline V gene (reference sequence). This CDR3 region has 14 residues. V trimming: 6 bases; J trimming: 3 bases; junction bases outside the gene matches: 5. The CDR3 DNA reads as TGCAGTGCCCACAGGACTAGCGGGAGCTACGAGCAGTACTTC. Its translation is CSAHRTSGSYEQYF.

Ten or more counts support this clonotype. The rearrangement joins TRBV6-2 or TRBV6-3 to TRBJ2-1; D ambiguous. The CDR3 sequence is 13 residues long. CDR1 is MNHEY, CDR2 SVGEGT, per germline. The V gene lost 2 bases and the J gene lost 6 bases, with 8 bases spanning the gap. As DNA, the CDR3 is TGTGCCAGCAGTTACCCGGGTCTCAATGAGCAGTTCTTC. Translation: CASSYPGLNEQFF.

This clonotype was counted a few times. The CDR3 loop reads CASSQTGNIGTEAFF. The CDR3 DNA reads as TGCGCCAGCAGCCAGACAGGGAATATCGGCACTGAAGCTTTCTTT. The chain couples TRBV5-1 to TRBJ1-1, with 7 bases fitting TRBD1. V was clipped by 4 bases and J by 4 bases; unmatched bases: 10. The CDR3 runs 15 residues. Germline V gene lookup returns CDR1 SGHRS and CDR2 YFSETQ.